This TCR beta chain was profiled in a study of T-cell reconstitution after alpha-beta-depleted transplantation in children. Study observations and caveats: T-cell counts and diversity were attributed mostly to newly produced T cells one year after transplant. Expanded graft clones numbering several hundred reportedly gave rise to alpha-beta T cells about two months after transplant. High day-60 TCRbeta diversity in some patients came from surviving recipient T cells and thymic progenitors.

TCRbeta library preparation incorporated unique molecular identifiers. TCRdb re-called the PCR reads through MiXCR, storing one row per CDR3 protein. Of about 580,000 distinct CDR3 sequences listed, 23% are singletons. This CDR3 is 15 amino acids long. CDR1 LNHNV and CDR2 YYDKDF come from the germline V gene (reference sequence). The V end was cut by 0 bases, the J end by 4 bases, with 11 bases between. This clonotype was recorded a few times. The target antigen is unknown. This TCR was recovered from a boy less than two years old who had a stem cell transplant for acute myeloid leukemia, so the T cells may come from the graft donor. The chain links TRBV15 to TRBJ2-3; possibly TRBD1 or TRBD2 for D (6 bases each). Specimen: PBMCs, mostly from graft donor cells, collected 360 days after TCRalphabeta/CD19-depleted stem cell transplant. CDR3 nucleotide sequence: TGTGCCACCAGCAGAGAAGTGAGGGGGGCAGATACGCAGTATTTT. It is translated as CATSREVRGADTQYF.